Sequencing of this TCR beta chain was carried out in a study of T-cell memory formation after mild COVID-19. The overall study: Clusters of TCRs were largely donor specific. Study outcomes and limitations: There was a balanced CD4/CD8 profile in clones contracting day 15 to 85, and later expanders leaned CD4+. Contracting CD4+ clones were located mainly in CM and EM, and CD8+ clones in EMRA.

Using its own MiXCR run on the 5' RACE reads, TCRdb lists one record per CDR3 protein. Of hundreds of thousands of distinct CDR3 sequences listed, about 20% were seen once; the top ten hold roughly 21%. This clonotype has a count of ten or more. The antigen remains undetermined. The sequence was obtained from a man between 18 and 35 years old who had mild COVID-19 (a few samples of this study predate the infection). Cell type and time point are not known. Input material: PBMCs or a T cell subset sorted from them (not recorded which).

This CDR3 reads CSVVWDYEQYF. DNA of the CDR3: TGCAGCGTCGTTTGGGACTACGAGCAGTACTTC. The V and J genes are TRBV29-1 and TRBJ2-7; D ambiguous. V lost 6 bases, J lost 3 bases, and 9 bases lay in between. This CDR3 has 11 residues. Germline CDR1 is SQVTM and CDR2 is ANQGSEA.